This TCR beta chain is from a study of T cells in Graves' hyperthyroidism and ophthalmopathy. The table lists this clonotype with many counts. Diagnostic assessment was based on clinical symptoms, serum thyroxine and TRAb, thyroid ultrasound and orbital computed tomography. CDR1 is DFQATT and CDR2 is SNEGSKA in the germline V gene (reference sequence). Trimming pared 3 bases from V and 3 bases from J, leaving 9 bases between. The CDR3 has 12 residues. RNA transcripts gave rise to amplified TCR beta CDR3 regions. The HTBI primer set was used in a first-round RT-PCR of the TCR CDR3. One entry per CDR3 protein results from TCRdb running MiXCR on the multiplex PCR reads. Of about 400,000 distinct CDR3 sequences in the sample, around 16% are singletons; the top ten hold approximately 7.5%.

The sequencing sample was made of blood. This receptor was identified in a woman younger than 30 with Graves' hyperthyroidism. The chain links TRBV20-1 to TRBJ2-7, with D perhaps matching TRBD2 (6 bases). The CDR3 DNA is TGCAGTGCTAGGTCCGGGAGCTACGAGCAGTACTTC. This sequence encodes CSARSGSYEQYF.